One sample yielded the 11 T cell receptor beta chains listed below, sequenced in a study of blood T cells in healthy people across ages. Primers used in a second PCR of about 7 to 12 cycles were a sample-barcoded 5' primer and a J-beta primer mix. TCRdb redid the calling of the 5' RACE reads with MiXCR, one entry per CDR3 protein. The data show more than 600,000 distinct CDR3 sequences, 25% seen once. The same specimen was also included in a second study, on T cells of mothers and their children.

Sequences were obtained from blood. The receptors stem from a boy aged 10-17 years in good health.

Only a few counts were recorded for this clonotype. This chain links TRBV29-1 with TRBJ2-3; weak D call: TRBD2 (6 bases). V gave up 0 bases and J gave up 0 bases, with 10 bases separating them. The CDR3 has 15 amino acids. Per germline, CDR1 SQVTM and CDR2 ANQGSEA. The CDR3 here is CSVEDREKSTDTQYF. The CDR3 region has the DNA TGCAGCGTTGAAGATCGGGAGAAAAGCACAGATACGCAGTATTTT.

This clonotype was observed a handful of times. This chain's CDR3 is CASGLAPTGTYSNQPQYF. CDR3 DNA sequence: TGTGCTAGTGGTTTGGCCCCGACAGGGACTTATAGCAATCAGCCCCAGTATTTT. The rearrangement uses TRBV12-5 and TRBJ1-5; tentative D call: TRBD1 (7 bases). The DNA matches TRBJ2-3 better at its end, which makes the J call doubtful. CDR3 length equals 18 residues. CDR1 and CDR2 from the germline V gene are LGHNT and FRNRAP.

The rearrangement uses TRBV27 and TRBJ2-1, with TRBD2 matching 13 bases. This CDR3 region has 18 residues. V gave up 0 bases and J gave up 5 bases; unmatched junction bases: 7. CDR1 is MNHEY and CDR2 is SMNVEV in the germline V gene (reference sequence). The CDR3 loop is CASSLSPPLAGGDNEQFF. The CDR3, as DNA: TGTGCCAGCAGTTTATCCCCCCCACTAGCGGGAGGGGACAATGAGCAGTTCTTC.

The CDR3 bases are TGTGCCAGTAGTATAGATCGTTTTAGGACGGAGTATGGCTACACCTTC. Protein product: CASSIDRFRTEYGYTF. The V and J genes are TRBV19 and TRBJ1-2, with no clear D. This CDR3 comprises 16 residues. Germline lookup yields CDR1 LNHDA and CDR2 SQIVND (reference sequence). V lost 0 bases to trimming and J lost 5 bases, with 16 bases between them.

The V and J genes are TRBV6-2 or TRBV6-3 and TRBJ2-4; tentative D call: TRBD1 (6 bases). CDR3 length equals 12 residues. The germline V gene has CDR1 MNHEY and CDR2 SVGEGT. With 4 bases removed from V and 12 bases from J, the gap between germline ends came to 13 bases. The CDR3 DNA sequence: TGTGCCAGCAGTTTAGGGGGAACACCTCAGTACTTC. The encoded protein is CASSLGGTPQYF.

The chain employs TRBV25-1 and TRBJ2-5; tentative D call: TRBD1 (5 bases). The V gene lost 8 bases and the J gene lost 1 base, with 20 bases spanning the gap. The germline gives CDR1 MGHDK, CDR2 SYGVNS. This CDR3 spans 16 amino acids. The CDR3 DNA sequence: TGTGCCAGCCAGATGACAGATAGGCGATTCCAAGAGACCCAGTACTTC. This encodes CASQMTDRRFQETQYF.

This clonotype appeared a few times. This rearrangement joins TRBV10-3 to TRBJ1-2; D gene unclear. Germline V gene lookup returns CDR1 ENHRY and CDR2 SYGVKD. The V end lost 2 bases, the J end lost 4 bases, and 11 bases lay between the germline ends. The CDR3 has 14 amino acids. The CDR3 sequence: CAISETTTAYGYTF. CDR3 DNA sequence: TGTGCCATCAGTGAGACGACAACTGCCTATGGCTACACCTTC.

The V and J genes are TRBV12-3 or TRBV12-4 and TRBJ1-5; TRBD1 aligns across 7 bases. CDR3 length: 15 amino acids. J lost 1 base, V lost 6 bases, and 6 bases had no gene match. The CDR3 coding sequence is TGTGCCAGCAGCTCGATGACAGGGAGCAATCAGCCCCAGCATTTT. Protein product: CASSSMTGSNQPQHF.

The sample holds a few counts of this clonotype. This chain joins TRBV7-8 and TRBJ2-2; 10 bases line up with TRBD2. Unmatched junction bases numbered 5, after V lost 5 bases and J lost 2 bases. The CDR3 has 16 residues. Germline CDR1 is SGHVS and CDR2 is FQNEAQ. The CDR3 coding sequence is TGTGCCAGCAGCGCACGGACTAGCGGTAACACCGGGGAGCTGTTTTTT. This encodes CASSARTSGNTGELFF. The whole variable domain, filled in from reference TRBV7-8 and TRBJ2-2, reads GAGVSQSPRYKVAKRGQDVALRCDPISGHVSLFWYQQALGQGPEFLTYFQNEAQLDKSGLPSDRFFAERPEGSVSTLKIQRTQQEDSAVYLCASSARTSGNTGELFFGEGSRLTVL.

The chain employs TRBV7-3 and TRBJ2-3, with 10 bases matching TRBD2. The germline gives CDR1 SGHTA, CDR2 FQGTGA. This CDR3 has 15 residues. The junction had 6 bases not matched to a gene; V was cut back by 3 bases and J by 6 bases. The CDR3 DNA reads as TGTGCCAGCAGCTTTAGCGGGGGGATCGGGGATACGCAGTATTTT. This codes for CASSFSGGIGDTQYF.

J is TRBJ2-4 and V is TRBV7-3; D may be TRBD1 or TRBD2 (5 bases each). Trimming left V 2 bases short and J 8 bases short, with 16 bases between. CDR1 is SGHTA, CDR2 FQGTGA, per germline. CDR3 length: 15 amino acids. Written as DNA, the CDR3 is TGTGCCAGCAGCTTAGGTTTGACAGCGAGGGACATTCAGTACTTC. Its protein is CASSLGLTARDIQYF.